A selection of T cell receptor beta chains follows, all from one sample in a study of cytomegalovirus exposure and HLA in healthy donors. Measured with immunoSEQ multiplex PCR; TCRdb has only the in-frame clones, and not every one. Its listing shows around 100,000 clones. Sample: PBMCs. Receptors originate from a man aged 50 to 59 in good health and CMV-seronegative. CDR3s include the opening cysteine and the closing phenylalanine or tryptophan. Fields, in order: D gene, J gene, V gene, CDR3 protein, CDR3 DNA. A D gene is named only where the DNA matches it firmly.

D gene: TRBD2
J gene: TRBJ2-1
V gene: TRBV18
CDR3 protein: CASSRRGGTRQNEQFF
CDR3 DNA: TGTGCCAGCTCACGACGAGGCGGGACTAGACAGAATGAGCAGTTCTTC

D gene: TRBD2
J gene: TRBJ2-5
V gene: TRBV27
CDR3 protein: CASSPLLAGQETQYF
CDR3 DNA: TGTGCCAGCAGTCCCCTGCTAGCGGGGCAAGAGACCCAGTACTTC

D gene: -
J gene: TRBJ2-6
V gene: TRBV7-2
CDR3 protein: CASSWSGGGANVLTF
CDR3 DNA: TGTGCCAGCAGCTGGTCAGGAGGTGGGGCCAACGTCCTGACTTTC

D gene: TRBD2
J gene: TRBJ2-1
V gene: TRBV18
CDR3 protein: CASSHGTSDPYNEQFF
CDR3 DNA: TGTGCCAGCTCACACGGGACTAGCGACCCCTACAATGAGCAGTTCTTC

D gene: TRBD1
J gene: TRBJ2-3
V gene: TRBV4-2
CDR3 protein: CASSQARQGGTDTQYF
CDR3 DNA: TGTGCCAGCAGCCAAGCTCGACAGGGGGGCACAGATACGCAGTATTTT

D gene: -
J gene: TRBJ1-1
V gene: TRBV2
CDR3 protein: CASTMNTEAFF
CDR3 DNA: TGTGCCAGCACCATGAACACTGAAGCTTTCTTT

D gene: -
J gene: TRBJ2-4
V gene: TRBV9
CDR3 protein: CASSPPPADLAKNIQYF
CDR3 DNA: TGTGCCAGCAGCCCGCCCCCTGCGGATCTAGCCAAAAACATTCAGTACTTC

D gene: TRBD2
J gene: TRBJ2-3
V gene: TRBV10-3
CDR3 protein: CAIRGLVSDTQYF
CDR3 DNA: TGTGCCATCAGGGGACTAGTCTCAGATACGCAGTATTTT

D gene: -
J gene: TRBJ2-7
V gene: TRBV11-2
CDR3 protein: CASSVTGTAGEQYF
CDR3 DNA: TGTGCCAGCAGCGTAACCGGGACAGCGGGCGAGCAGTACTTC

D gene: -
J gene: TRBJ1-1
V gene: TRBV12-5
CDR3 protein: CASGLASGTNAFF
CDR3 DNA: TGTGCTAGTGGTTTGGCTTCCGGGACAAACGCTTTCTTT

D gene: TRBD1
J gene: TRBJ1-2
V gene: TRBV25-1
CDR3 protein: CASSDVTGGNYGYTF
CDR3 DNA: TGTGCCAGCAGTGACGTGACAGGGGGGAACTATGGCTACACCTTC

D gene: -
J gene: TRBJ1-1
V gene: TRBV5-1
CDR3 protein: CASKGGGLYTEAFF
CDR3 DNA: TGCGCCAGCAAGGGCGGGGGACTTTACACTGAAGCTTTCTTT

D gene: TRBD1
J gene: TRBJ1-2
V gene: TRBV5-1
CDR3 protein: CASSAGQQSNYGYTF
CDR3 DNA: TGCGCCAGCAGCGCGGGACAGCAATCAAACTATGGCTACACCTTC

D gene: -
J gene: TRBJ2-1
V gene: TRBV7-9
CDR3 protein: CASSQAGGEQFF
CDR3 DNA: TGTGCCAGCAGTCAGGCGGGCGGTGAGCAGTTCTTC

D gene: -
J gene: TRBJ2-2
V gene: TRBV6-1
CDR3 protein: CASRTGTLNTGELFF
CDR3 DNA: TGTGCCAGCAGGACCGGGACACTAAACACCGGGGAGCTGTTTTTT

D gene: TRBD1
J gene: TRBJ2-1
V gene: TRBV7-2
CDR3 protein: CASSAGTGSYNEQFF
CDR3 DNA: TGTGCCAGCAGCGCCGGGACAGGCTCCTACAATGAGCAGTTCTTC

D gene: TRBD2
J gene: TRBJ2-5
V gene: TRBV7-2
CDR3 protein: CASRRTSGAFGTQYF
CDR3 DNA: TGTGCCAGCAGACGGACTAGCGGGGCCTTCGGCACCCAGTACTTC

D gene: TRBD1
J gene: TRBJ2-7
V gene: TRBV6-1
CDR3 protein: CASSETGAGGFYEQYF
CDR3 DNA: TGTGCCAGCAGTGAAACCGGGGCAGGGGGCTTCTACGAGCAGTACTTC

D gene: TRBD2
J gene: TRBJ2-7
V gene: TRBV5-8
CDR3 protein: CASSQRGGSSYEQYF
CDR3 DNA: TGTGCCAGCAGTCAGCGGGGGGGTTCCTCCTACGAGCAGTACTTC

D gene: TRBD1
J gene: TRBJ2-1
V gene: TRBV5-1
CDR3 protein: CASSAGQGSNEQFF
CDR3 DNA: TGCGCCAGCAGCGCCGGACAGGGATCAAATGAGCAGTTCTTC

D gene: -
J gene: TRBJ1-2
V gene: TRBV5-4
CDR3 protein: CASSLGGQGYNYGYTF
CDR3 DNA: TGTGCCAGCAGCTTGGGTGGGCAGGGCTATAACTATGGCTACACCTTC

D gene: -
J gene: TRBJ2-3
V gene: TRBV7-3
CDR3 protein: CASSSIGGFTDTQYF
CDR3 DNA: TGTGCCAGCAGCTCGATAGGAGGATTCACAGATACGCAGTATTTT

D gene: TRBD2
J gene: TRBJ2-7
V gene: TRBV19
CDR3 protein: CASSMATSSYEQYF
CDR3 DNA: TGTGCCAGTAGTATGGCGACTAGCAGCTACGAGCAGTACTTC

D gene: TRBD2
J gene: TRBJ2-1
V gene: TRBV7-9
CDR3 protein: CAAGSGRLHEQFF
CDR3 DNA: TGTGCCGCCGGAAGCGGGAGATTGCATGAGCAGTTCTTC

D gene: TRBD1
J gene: TRBJ1-2
V gene: TRBV19
CDR3 protein: CASSKTGGASLNYGYTF
CDR3 DNA: TGTGCCAGTAGTAAGACAGGGGGCGCGAGTCTTAACTATGGCTACACCTTC

D gene: TRBD1
J gene: TRBJ1-1
V gene: TRBV9
CDR3 protein: CASSFGQGNAEAFF
CDR3 DNA: TGTGCCAGCAGCTTCGGACAGGGGAACGCTGAAGCTTTCTTT

D gene: -
J gene: TRBJ1-1
V gene: TRBV9
CDR3 protein: CASSADSNTEAFF
CDR3 DNA: TGTGCCAGCAGCGCGGACAGTAACACTGAAGCTTTCTTT

D gene: TRBD1
J gene: TRBJ2-3
V gene: TRBV5-1
CDR3 protein: CASGDRATDTQYF
CDR3 DNA: TGCGCCTCTGGGGACAGGGCCACAGATACGCAGTATTTT

D gene: TRBD1
J gene: TRBJ1-4
V gene: TRBV4-1
CDR3 protein: CASSRNWQTGSREKLFF
CDR3 DNA: TGCGCCAGCAGCCGAAACTGGCAGACAGGGAGTAGGGAAAAACTGTTTTTT

D gene: TRBD1
J gene: TRBJ1-2
V gene: TRBV18
CDR3 protein: CASSQLQGAGGYTF
CDR3 DNA: TGTGCCAGCTCACAATTACAGGGGGCTGGAGGCTACACCTTC

D gene: TRBD1
J gene: TRBJ1-2
V gene: TRBV5-6
CDR3 protein: CASSHPGGGYTF
CDR3 DNA: TGTGCCAGCAGCCACCCAGGGGGTGGCTACACCTTC

D gene: TRBD1
J gene: TRBJ1-5
V gene: TRBV19
CDR3 protein: CASSLPSAQGGQPQHF
CDR3 DNA: TGTGCCAGTAGCCTACCCTCGGCTCAGGGGGGACAGCCCCAGCATTTT

D gene: TRBD1
J gene: TRBJ2-7
V gene: TRBV4-3
CDR3 protein: CASSQAVRDSSYEQYF
CDR3 DNA: TGCGCCAGCAGCCAAGCGGTAAGGGACAGCTCCTACGAGCAGTACTTC

D gene: -
J gene: TRBJ2-7
V gene: TRBV6-5
CDR3 protein: CASSSSSALVQYF
CDR3 DNA: TGTGCCAGCAGTTCCTCTAGCGCCCTGGTGCAGTACTTC

D gene: TRBD2
J gene: TRBJ2-3
V gene: TRBV5-1
CDR3 protein: CASSLALNLAGGGDTQYF
CDR3 DNA: TGCGCCAGCAGCTTGGCTCTTAACCTAGCGGGGGGGGGAGATACGCAGTATTTT

D gene: TRBD1
J gene: TRBJ2-2
V gene: TRBV27
CDR3 protein: CASRRFGTVNTGELFF
CDR3 DNA: TGTGCCAGCCGCCGCTTCGGGACAGTCAACACCGGGGAGCTGTTTTTT

D gene: -
J gene: TRBJ1-3
V gene: TRBV11-2
CDR3 protein: CASSLINSGNTIYF
CDR3 DNA: TGTGCCAGCAGCTTAATTAACTCTGGAAACACCATATATTTT

D gene: -
J gene: TRBJ2-2
V gene: TRBV19
CDR3 protein: CASSIVLASPSPGELFF
CDR3 DNA: TGTGCCAGTAGTATAGTTCTTGCTAGTCCTAGCCCCGGGGAGCTGTTTTTT

D gene: -
J gene: TRBJ2-1
V gene: TRBV5-1
CDR3 protein: CASRIGTGNEQFF
CDR3 DNA: TGCGCCAGCAGGATCGGAACGGGAAATGAGCAGTTCTTC

D gene: TRBD1
J gene: TRBJ2-5
V gene: TRBV5-4
CDR3 protein: CASSPWGQIETQYF
CDR3 DNA: TGTGCCAGCAGCCCTTGGGGACAGATAGAGACCCAGTACTTC

D gene: TRBD1
J gene: TRBJ1-1
V gene: TRBV12-5
CDR3 protein: CASGSGQGLYTEAFF
CDR3 DNA: TGTGCTAGTGGTTCGGGACAGGGGCTGTACACTGAAGCTTTCTTT

D gene: TRBD2
J gene: TRBJ2-2
V gene: TRBV7-9
CDR3 protein: CASSLIFSGSAGELFF
CDR3 DNA: TGTGCCAGCAGCTTAATTTTTAGCGGGAGTGCCGGGGAGCTGTTTTTT

D gene: -
J gene: TRBJ2-4
V gene: TRBV7-8
CDR3 protein: CASSLDQATKNIQYF
CDR3 DNA: TGTGCCAGCAGCTTAGATCAGGCGACCAAAAACATTCAGTACTTC

D gene: -
J gene: TRBJ1-2
V gene: TRBV9
CDR3 protein: CASSLMEVSYGYTF
CDR3 DNA: TGTGCCAGCAGTCTTATGGAGGTGAGCTATGGCTACACCTTC

D gene: -
J gene: TRBJ1-1
V gene: TRBV6-6
CDR3 protein: CASLVSGNTEAFF
CDR3 DNA: TGTGCCAGCCTAGTGTCCGGGAACACTGAAGCTTTCTTT

D gene: -
J gene: TRBJ1-1
V gene: TRBV9
CDR3 protein: CASAPRVGRTEAFF
CDR3 DNA: TGTGCCAGCGCCCCGAGGGTTGGGAGAACTGAAGCTTTCTTT

D gene: -
J gene: TRBJ1-2
V gene: TRBV19
CDR3 protein: CASSLQPTTFSNYGYTF
CDR3 DNA: TGTGCCAGTAGTCTGCAGCCGACTACCTTTTCTAACTATGGCTACACCTTC

D gene: -
J gene: TRBJ1-1
V gene: TRBV5-4
CDR3 protein: CASSPGHKAAEAFF
CDR3 DNA: TGTGCCAGCAGCCCGGGACATAAGGCCGCTGAAGCTTTCTTT